This passage covers 11 T cell receptor beta chains from one sample sequenced in a study of T-cell reconstitution after alpha-beta-depleted transplantation in children. As it was prepared, the TCRbeta library received unique molecular identifiers. From the PCR reads, TCRdb called clonotypes with MiXCR, one entry per CDR3 protein. Of around 500,000 distinct CDR3 sequences in the sample, 9.5% to 15% were seen once. The sequences come from PBMCs from the stem cell graft donor, collected from the stem cell graft. The receptors were sampled from a human donor who donated a stem cell graft to a child with combined immunodeficiency.

The chain uses TRBV12-3 or TRBV12-4 and TRBJ2-5; 8 nucleotides match TRBD1. The CDR3 loop spans 14 amino acids. V lost 4 bases to trimming and J lost 5 bases; unmatched junction nucleotides: 6. Here the CDR3 DNA reads TGTGCCAGCAGTTCGGACAGGGAGAGGGAGACCCAGTACTTC. Amino acid sequence: CASSSDRERETQYF.

This sequence joins TRBV4-2 and TRBJ2-7; TRBD1 matches 8 bases. The germline CDR1 and CDR2 sequences are LGHNA and YNFKEQ. This CDR3 comprises 14 residues. With V trimmed by 5 bases and J by 5 bases, 8 bases remained unmatched. The CDR3 reads CASSSTGALHEQYF. The DNA for the CDR3 is TGTGCCAGCAGCTCGACAGGGGCGCTCCACGAGCAGTACTTC.

This clonotype was detected a few times. The gene calls are TRBV20-1 and TRBJ1-5, with D possibly TRBD1 on 6 matching bases. This CDR3 is built from 12 residues. The germline V gene encodes CDR1 DFQATT and CDR2 SNEGSKA (reference sequence). The germline V and J ends were trimmed by 3 bases and 4 bases, with 7 bases remaining between them. CDR3 DNA sequence: TGCAGTGCTAGTCAGGGGAATCAGCCCCAGCATTTT. It codes for CSASQGNQPQHF.

This clonotype has ten or more counts. The chain couples TRBV10-3 to TRBJ2-5, with unresolved D. Per the germline V gene, CDR1 is ENHRY and CDR2 is SYGVKD. The V end was cut by 9 bases, the J end by 3 bases, with 8 bases between. This CDR3 spans 11 amino acids. Written as DNA, the CDR3 is TGTGCCATTCTAGTCGAAGAGACCCAGTACTTC. Its translation is CAILVEETQYF.

The chain uses TRBV11-2 and TRBJ2-7, with 10 bases lining up with TRBD1. CDR3 length equals 18 residues. V dropped 5 bases and J dropped 4; count of bases not matched to a gene: 17. Germline values: CDR1 SGHAT, CDR2 FQNNGV. CDR3 sequence reads: CASSGPGQGTPFGYEQYF. CDR3 sequence (DNA): TGTGCCAGCAGCGGGCCGGGACAGGGGACCCCTTTCGGTTACGAGCAGTACTTC.

The chain employs TRBV3-1 and TRBJ2-7, with 8 bases that match TRBD2. The CDR3 spans 15 residues. Germline V gene data show CDR1 as LGHDT and CDR2 as YNNKEL (reference sequence). V lost 5 bases, J lost 3 bases, and 9 bases stayed unmatched. CDR3 in DNA: TGTGCCAGCAGCGAAGCTTTGGCGGGGGGCTACGAGCAGTACTTC. It encodes CASSEALAGGYEQYF.

This clonotype was counted between two and nine times. The chain is built from TRBV12-3 or TRBV12-4 and TRBJ2-7; D not certain. This CDR3 region has 14 residues. The V and J ends lost 4 bases and 0 bases respectively, with 10 bases between them. CDR3 amino acids: CASSWAESSYEQYF. Written as DNA, the CDR3 is TGTGCCAGCAGTTGGGCAGAAAGCTCCTACGAGCAGTACTTC.

This clonotype has at least ten counts. The rearrangement joins TRBV12-3 or TRBV12-4 to TRBJ2-6; D is uncertain. V lost 1 base and J lost 1, with 14 bases in between. The CDR3 extends over 18 amino acids. The CDR3 loop is CASSLVSWLGSGANVLTF. CDR3 coding DNA: TGTGCCAGCAGTTTAGTAAGTTGGTTAGGTTCTGGGGCCAACGTCCTGACTTTC.

This clonotype was observed a single time. This sequence may be a read error, since a much larger clone differs from it by one base. Because it lacks the conserved phenylalanine or tryptophan at the end, this CDR3 is likely a read error. The chain joins TRBV5-1 to TRBJ1-4, with D unclear. The germline gives CDR1 SGHRS, CDR2 YFSETQ. Deletions cut 1 base from V and 5 bases from J, with 9 bases between. The CDR3 totals 14 residues. CDR3 DNA: TGCGCCAGCAGCTTGAACCTTCAGAATGAAAAACTGTTTTAT. Translated: CASSLNLQNEKLFY.

This clonotype was seen repeatedly, ten times or more. This sequence joins TRBV7-9 and TRBJ2-1, with 8 bases that match TRBD2. V dropped 10 bases and J dropped 0; count of bases not matched to a gene: 5. Germline assignment: CDR1 SEHNR and CDR2 FQNEAQ (reference sequence). This CDR3 region has 14 residues. The CDR3 DNA is TGTGCCACACGGGAGGGGGGCTCCTACAATGAGCAGTTCTTC. Translation: CATREGGSYNEQFF. Using reference TRBV7-9 and TRBJ2-1 for the parts outside the CDR3, the full variable domain is DTGVSQNPRHKITKRGQNVTFRCDPISEHNRLYWYRQTLGQGPEFLTYFQNEAQLEKSRLLSDRFSAERPKGSFSTLEIQRTEQGDSAMYLCATREGGSYNEQFFGPGTRLTVL.

This chain uses TRBV7-2 with TRBJ1-2; D uncertain. The CDR3 has 13 amino acids. The germline gives CDR1 SGHTA, CDR2 FQGNSA. V was cut by 5 bases and J by 4 bases, with 11 bases left in between. The CDR3 here is CASSPRLGYGYTF. CDR3 coding DNA: TGTGCCAGCAGCCCACGGTTGGGCTATGGCTACACCTTC.